The 26 T cell receptor beta chains listed next were all sequenced from one sample in a study of HIV-infected patients and healthy controls. In TCRdb, the 5' RACE reads were re-called with MiXCR into one record per CDR3 protein. The sample contains around 20,000 distinct CDR3 sequences, 15% to 20% of which appear only once. The sample taken for sequencing was CD8+ T cells from blood. The receptors derive from a human donor in good health.

This clonotype was seen many times. V usage is TRBV6-4 and J usage is TRBJ2-2; TRBD1 matches 7 bases. This CDR3 has 15 amino acids. CDR1 is MRHNA, CDR2 SNTAGT, per germline. Losses at the gene ends were 3 bases for V and 0 bases for J; bases not matched to a gene: 1. The CDR3 reads CASSETGANTGELFF. The CDR3, as DNA: TGTGCCAGCAGTGAAACAGGGGCGAACACCGGGGAGCTGTTTTTT.

This clonotype was observed at least ten times. The rearrangement links TRBV6-5 to TRBJ1-1; weak D call: TRBD1 (5 bases). V shed 7 bases and J shed 4 bases, with 16 bases lying between them. This CDR3 has 14 residues. CDR1 and CDR2 from the germline V gene are MNHEY and SVGAGI. For the CDR3, the DNA is TGTGCCAGCACCAAGGGAGGGGACGGCACTGAAGCTTTCTTT. Residues: CASTKGGDGTEAFF.

This clonotype has ten or more counts. The CDR3 coding sequence is TGTGCCAGCAGCCGCGGGACAGGAGCCTACGAGCAGTACTTC. Translating it yields CASSRGTGAYEQYF. The chain links TRBV12-3 or TRBV12-4 to TRBJ2-7, with 8 bases aligning to TRBD1. The J segment lost 2 bases and the V segment lost 6 bases, leaving 6 bases of the junction unmatched. This CDR3 contains 14 residues.

CDR3 bases: TGTGCCAGCAGCGTTACAGAATGGGGGGCCTACGAGCAGTACTTC. This gives the protein CASSVTEWGAYEQYF. This rearrangement joins TRBV7-9 to TRBJ2-7; possible D gene TRBD2, 6 bases. Trimming removed 5 bases from V and 2 bases from J, with 16 bases in between. The CDR3 runs to 15 residues. Germline-derived CDR1 and CDR2 are SEHNR and FQNEAQ (reference sequence).

J is TRBJ1-5 and V is TRBV7-8; a weak D match, TRBD1 (6 bases). From germline, CDR1 is SGHVS and CDR2 FQNEAQ. The germline V and J ends were trimmed by 4 bases and 0 bases, with 13 bases remaining between them. The CDR3 is 16 amino acids. The CDR3 sequence is CASSSGGGPSNQPQHF. Here the CDR3 DNA reads TGTGCCAGCAGCTCCGGTGGGGGGCCTAGCAATCAGCCCCAGCATTTT.

V is TRBV11-1 and J is TRBJ1-1; D gene ambiguous. Germline V CDR1 and CDR2: SGHAT, FQDESV (reference sequence). V lost 1 base, J lost 5 bases, and 14 bases lay in between. The CDR3 contains 15 residues. The CDR3 sequence: CASSLESFGSTEAFF. The CDR3 DNA is TGTGCCAGCAGCTTAGAATCGTTTGGGAGTACTGAAGCTTTCTTT.

The chain carries TRBV6-1 and TRBJ1-4, with 8 bases matching TRBD1. The germline CDR1 and CDR2 sequences are MNHNS and SASEGT. The V segment lost 0 bases and the J segment 6 bases; nucleotides outside the gene matches: 3. This CDR3 region has 15 residues. The DNA for the CDR3 is TGTGCCAGCAGTGAAGCGAGGGGACAGGATGAAAAACTGTTTTTT. Translated: CASSEARGQDEKLFF.

This clonotype has just a few counts. The J gene is TRBJ2-1, the V gene TRBV13, with TRBD2 matching 7 bases. This CDR3 has 14 amino acids. Germline lookup yields CDR1 PRHDT and CDR2 FYEKMQ (reference sequence). Germline trimming cut 2 bases from V and 4 bases from J; bases unmatched to any gene: 2. Here the CDR3 DNA reads TGTGCCAGCAGCTTAACCGGGGGGTACAATGAGCAGTTCTTC. It codes for CASSLTGGYNEQFF.

The chain couples TRBV19 to TRBJ2-7, with a tentative D call TRBD1 (6 bases). With 5 bases removed from V and 5 bases from J, the gap between germline ends came to 19 bases. The CDR3 runs 15 residues. Germline assignment: CDR1 LNHDA and CDR2 SQIVND (reference sequence). CDR3 residues: CASSAGTRGVDEQYF. For the CDR3, the DNA is TGTGCCAGTAGTGCCGGGACAAGAGGTGTAGACGAGCAGTACTTC. Full variable domain (rest looked up from reference TRBV19 and TRBJ2-7): DGGITQSPKYLFRKEGQNVTLSCEQNLNHDAMYWYRQDPGQGLRLIYYSQIVNDFQKGDIAEGYSVSREKKESFPLTVTSAQKNPTAFYLCASSAGTRGVDEQYFGPGTRLTVT.

This rearrangement joins TRBV6-2 or TRBV6-3 to TRBJ2-5, with TRBD2 identical over 7 bases. The CDR3 totals 19 residues. The J segment lost 0 bases and the V segment lost 5 bases, leaving 18 bases of the junction unmatched. Germline CDR1 is MNHEY and CDR2 is SVGEGT. This chain's CDR3 is CASSPDPSGTNYYQETQYF. In DNA, the CDR3 is TGTGCCAGCAGTCCAGACCCTAGCGGAACTAATTATTACCAAGAGACCCAGTACTTC.

There are a few counts of this clonotype. The chain joins TRBV28 to TRBJ1-4; D is unresolved. The CDR3 sequence is 15 residues long. The V and J ends lost 6 bases and 5 bases respectively, with 16 bases between them. CDR1 is MDHEN, CDR2 SYDVKM, per germline. Written as DNA, the CDR3 is TGTGCCAGCAGGTACCAAGCCAACCCAAATGAAAAACTGTTTTTT. It codes for CASRYQANPNEKLFF.

This rearrangement joins TRBV6-6 to TRBJ1-5; TRBD1 is a possible D gene (5 bases). Trimming stripped 6 bases from V and 2 bases from J, with 14 bases between. Germline V gives CDR1 MNHNY, CDR2 SVGAGI (reference sequence). This CDR3 comprises 15 residues. Written as DNA, the CDR3 is TGTGCCAGCAGACACTGGGACCTCGGCAATCAGCCCCAGCATTTT. This translates into CASRHWDLGNQPQHF.

This clonotype has only a few counts. V and J are TRBV7-9 and TRBJ2-7, with D unresolved. The V end lost 5 bases, the J end lost 0 bases, and 2 bases lay between the germline ends. Germline loops: CDR1 SEHNR, CDR2 FQNEAQ (reference sequence). The CDR3 covers 11 residues. Here the CDR3 DNA reads TGTGCCAGCAGCCTCTCCTACGAGCAGTACTTC. Amino acids: CASSLSYEQYF.

This clonotype was counted ten times or more. The rearrangement links TRBV9 to TRBJ2-3, with D unclear. The germline V gene encodes CDR1 SGDLS and CDR2 YYNGEE. V was trimmed by 4 bases and J by 6 bases, leaving 18 bases between them. This CDR3 contains 15 residues. CDR3 nucleotides: TGTGCCAGCAGCCCTTTCGACCGTTTAAGGGATACGCAGTATTTT. It codes for CASSPFDRLRDTQYF. Using reference TRBV9 and TRBJ2-3 for the parts outside the CDR3, the full variable domain is DSGVTQTPKHLITATGQRVTLRCSPRSGDLSVYWYQQSLDQGLQFLIQYYNGEERAKGNILERFSAQQFPDLHSELNLSSLELGDSALYFCASSPFDRLRDTQYFGPGTRLTVL.

This clonotype occurred many times. The gene calls are TRBV2 and TRBJ2-3, with 9 bases that match TRBD1. The V segment lost 8 bases and the J segment 1 base; nucleotides outside the gene matches: 10. The germline gives CDR1 SNHLY, CDR2 FYNNEI. The CDR3 sequence is 16 residues long. The chain's CDR3 is CASGTGGRGGTDTQYF. As DNA, the CDR3 is TGTGCCAGCGGAACAGGGGGCAGAGGCGGCACAGATACGCAGTATTTT.

In this sample, this clonotype turned up many times. This chain links TRBV24-1 with TRBJ2-1; possible D gene TRBD2, 6 bases. Between the trimmed V and J ends, which lost 5 bases and 5 bases, there was a span of 15 bases. This CDR3 has 15 amino acids. Germline lookup yields CDR1 KGHDR and CDR2 SFDVKD. CDR3 DNA sequence: TGTGCCACCAGTGCTCGGGGGACCCTTCACAATGAGCAGTTCTTC. Protein: CATSARGTLHNEQFF.

The chain combines TRBV12-5 with TRBJ1-2, with D unresolved. Germline assignment: CDR1 LGHNT and CDR2 FRNRAP. The CDR3 length is 12 residues. V was trimmed by 5 bases and J by 4 bases, leaving 8 bases between them. CDR3 in amino acids: CASGARAYGYTF. Here the CDR3 DNA reads TGTGCTAGTGGTGCCCGGGCCTATGGCTACACCTTC.

The table lists this clonotype with many counts. This chain joins TRBV14 and TRBJ2-2; no definite D call. V was trimmed by 0 bases and J by 0 bases, leaving 14 bases between them. The CDR3 has 18 amino acids. Germline V lookup: CDR1 SGHDN, CDR2 FVKESK. The CDR3 loop is CASSQDSGDSANTGELFF. CDR3 in DNA: TGTGCCAGCAGCCAAGATAGTGGAGACTCCGCGAACACCGGGGAGCTGTTTTTT.

This clonotype was seen repeatedly, ten times or more. J is TRBJ1-5 and V is TRBV6-1, with D tentatively TRBD1 (5 bases). V lost 3 bases and J lost 0, with 9 bases in between. The CDR3 loop spans 15 amino acids. CDR1 and CDR2 (germline): MNHNS, SASEGT. CDR3 sequence reads: CASSDRDGSNQPQHF. Written as DNA, the CDR3 is TGTGCCAGCAGTGACCGGGACGGTAGCAATCAGCCCCAGCATTTT.

The chain carries TRBV28 and TRBJ2-7; D is unclear. Trimming removed 3 bases at V and 7 bases at J, with 13 bases between. CDR1 MDHEN and CDR2 SYDVKM come from the germline V gene. The CDR3 has 13 residues. The chain's CDR3 is CASSFGRVLEQYF. The CDR3, as DNA: TGTGCCAGCAGTTTCGGTAGGGTATTGGAGCAGTACTTC.

The J gene is TRBJ2-5, the V gene TRBV12-3 or TRBV12-4; D gene unclear. V was trimmed by 4 bases and J by 1 base, leaving 7 bases between them. This CDR3 is built from 13 residues. The CDR3 DNA is TGTGCCAGCAGTTGGTCCCGCCAAGAGACCCAGTACTTC. The encoded protein is CASSWSRQETQYF.

This clonotype was observed many times. The chain combines TRBV12-3 or TRBV12-4 with TRBJ2-1; possibly TRBD2 for D (6 bases). This CDR3 comprises 14 residues. Trimming stripped 6 bases from V and 4 bases from J, with 13 bases between. Written as DNA, the CDR3 is TGTGCCAGCAGCCCGGGACTGAAATACAATGAGCAGTTCTTC. Translation gives CASSPGLKYNEQFF.

This clonotype was observed many times. CDR3 in DNA: TGTGCCAGCAGCTTAGTTGGTGGGTCGAACACTGAAGCTTTCTTT. Encoded protein: CASSLVGGSNTEAFF. The chain links TRBV11-3 to TRBJ1-1; D gene unclear. The V gene's germline CDR1 is SGHNT and CDR2 YENEEA. V shed 1 base and J shed 1 base, with 10 bases lying between them. CDR3 size: 15 residues.

This clonotype was recorded many times. The V gene is TRBV6-2 or TRBV6-3, the J gene TRBJ2-7; the D gene is possibly TRBD2 (6 bases). Trimming left V 5 bases short and J 4 bases short, with 27 bases between. The CDR3 is 18 residues long. Germline loops: CDR1 MNHEY, CDR2 SVGEGT. This CDR3 reads CASSPLPGLAVEKYEQYF. As DNA, the CDR3 is TGTGCCAGCAGTCCACTCCCCGGATTAGCGGTAGAGAAGTACGAGCAGTACTTC.

This clonotype was recorded at least ten times. V is TRBV4-1 and J is TRBJ2-7; the match to TRBD2 covers 7 bases. V trimming: 1 base; J trimming: 2 bases; junction bases outside the gene matches: 8. Germline V gene data show CDR1 as MGHRA and CDR2 as YSYEKL. CDR3 length: 16 residues. The CDR3, as DNA: TGCGCCAGCAGCCAAGGTACTAGCGACGAAGCCTACGAGCAGTACTTC. Translated: CASSQGTSDEAYEQYF.

The chain employs TRBV20-1 and TRBJ1-1, with D perhaps TRBD1 (5 bases). The CDR3 runs 14 residues. V was cut by 0 bases and J by 4 bases, with 12 bases left in between. Germline loops: CDR1 DFQATT, CDR2 SNEGSKA (reference sequence). The CDR3 sequence is CSARDWTQGTEAFF. CDR3 nucleotide sequence: TGCAGTGCTAGAGATTGGACCCAGGGCACTGAAGCTTTCTTT.